This TCR beta chain was obtained from a study of T cell changes during pregnancy in multiple sclerosis. Deletions cut 4 bases from V and 4 bases from J, with 20 bases between. The germline gives CDR1 MGHRA, CDR2 YSYEKL. This CDR3 comprises 16 residues. For this clone: Other DNA variants within this sample encode the same CDR3.

Generated by immunoSEQ multiplex PCR, the TCRdb table keeps only in-frame clones and is missing some. The table has roughly 23,000 clones, about 90% seen once. The sample in question was CD4+ T cells from peripheral blood mononuclear cells, obtained in the third trimester of pregnancy. The gene calls are TRBV4-1 and TRBJ2-7, with a possible D match to TRBD2 (5 bases). The TCR was taken from a female donor in good health, enrolled as a control in a pregnancy study. The DNA for the CDR3 is TGCGCCAGCAGCCTCGAGGGAACAACGGCCTATTACGAGCAGTACTTC. Amino acid sequence: CASSLEGTTAYYEQYF.